A selection of T cell receptor beta chains follows, all from one sample in a study of Tregs in tolerant kidney transplant recipients. Measured with immunoSEQ multiplex PCR; TCRdb has only the in-frame clones, and not every one. The sample holds tens of thousands of clones, around 90% seen once. The specimen was Tregs from blood. The source of these receptors is a human donor in good health. CDR3s include the opening cysteine and the closing phenylalanine or tryptophan. The order of the fields is J gene, V gene, CDR3 protein.

TRBJ1-2	TRBV5-1	CASSMGQGPIYGYTF
TRBJ2-2	TRBV5-1	CASGTPNTGELFF
TRBJ2-3	TRBV29-1	CSGAPPGASGGWRDTQYF
TRBJ1-1	TRBV19	CASSRQGAGMEAFF
TRBJ1-5	TRBV15	CATSRPWTGWSNQPQHF
TRBJ2-2	TRBV7-9	CASRIWGLHTGELFF
TRBJ2-3	TRBV5-4	CASSSTSTDTQYF
TRBJ2-3	TRBV7-3	CASSPERRDTQYF
TRBJ2-7	TRBV6-8	CASSYRRSEQYF
TRBJ1-5	TRBV7-6	CASSLNPRESNQPQHF
TRBJ1-3	TRBV7-2	CASSLVTISGNTIYF
TRBJ1-1	TRBV7-8	CASSLTGPGATMNTEAFF
TRBJ2-2	TRBV7-8	CASSLLRANTGELFF
TRBJ2-5	TRBV15	CATTKVPGVVWLQETQYF
TRBJ2-7	TRBV6-5	CASSPNRGTYEQYF
TRBJ2-4	TRBV14	CASSLGTGVHIQYF
TRBJ2-7	TRBV18	CASRGQKEQYF